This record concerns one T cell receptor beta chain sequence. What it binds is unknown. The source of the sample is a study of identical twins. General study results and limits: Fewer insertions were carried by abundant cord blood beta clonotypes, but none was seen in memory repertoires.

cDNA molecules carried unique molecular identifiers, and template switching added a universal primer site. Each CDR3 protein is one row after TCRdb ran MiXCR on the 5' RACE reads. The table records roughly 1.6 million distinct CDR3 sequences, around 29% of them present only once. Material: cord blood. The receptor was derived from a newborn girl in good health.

Here the CDR3 DNA reads TGTGCCAGCAGTCAGAACGGGCTAGCGGGCCGCACAGATACGCAGTATTTT. It specifies CASSQNGLAGRTDTQYF. The chain combines TRBV28 with TRBJ2-3, with 8 positions matching TRBD2. This CDR3 is 17 amino acids long. V lost 5 bases to trimming and J lost 1 base; unmatched junction nucleotides: 11. Germline CDR1 reads MDHEN; CDR2 reads SYDVKM.